This record looks at one TCR beta chain sequence and its context. Its antigen remains undetermined. No base-level quality is on record; no much larger clone is a single base apart. The library was made by the immunoSEQ multiplex PCR assay. TCRdb mirrors the immuneACCESS table, restricted to in-frame sequences. Some clones are absent from its copies; in checked studies, under half trace to an unresolved V gene, and the reason for the others is unknown. A total of tens of thousands of clones appear in this sample, approximately 80% of them only once. Of the sample, under 30% falls within the top ten clones. The CDR3, from cysteine to phenylalanine, totals 14 residues. Only CDR3 DNA remains: 42 bases, in frame from the first base. V trim: 6 bases; J trim: 6 bases; unmatched bases: 7. CDR1 and CDR2, looked up from the germline V gene, are MNHEY and SVGAGI. The record originates from a study of control samples from healthy donors and cancer patients (dated by TCRdb to the early 2020s).

The receptor's source is a man aged 55 to 70 with head and neck cancer. In this chain, TRBV6-5 is recombined with TRBJ1-2, with 10 bases matching TRBD1. The sequenced sample was PBMCs. The DNA reads TGTGCCAGCAGGACGACAGGGGGCGCCGATGGCTACACCTTC. This gives the protein CASRTTGGADGYTF.